The 9 T cell receptor beta chains reported below all come from one sample, sequenced in a study of cytomegalovirus exposure and HLA in healthy donors. Repertoires were generated with immunoSEQ multiplex PCR, while TCRdb's copy carries only in-frame clones and drops some. The table records about 250,000 clones, more than 85% of them present only once. Sample: PBMCs. The receptors originated from a young man in good health and CMV-seropositive.

The chain combines TRBV4-1 with TRBJ2-7; D possibly corresponds to TRBD1 (6 bases). The V gene's germline CDR1 is MGHRA and CDR2 YSYEKL. V dropped 4 bases and J dropped 3 bases, with 13 bases sitting between them. CDR3 length: 14 residues. CDR3 bases: TGCGCCAGCAGCCTACAAACAGGGAGCTACGAGCAGTACTTC. This translates into CASSLQTGSYEQYF.

The table lists this clone with a few counts. The chain has TRBV2 and TRBJ1-2, with D tentatively TRBD1 (5 bases). V shed 5 bases and J shed 8 bases, with 15 bases lying between them. The CDR3 loop spans 13 amino acids. The germline gives CDR1 SNHLY, CDR2 FYNNEI. DNA for the CDR3: TGTGCCAGCAGTCCCACTGGGACCACGGGCTACACCTTC. Its translation is CASSPTGTTGYTF.

V gene TRBV9 combines with J gene TRBJ2-7; 8 bases line up with TRBD1. V was pared by 4 bases and J by 3 bases, with 6 bases of the junction left unmatched. CDR1 is SGDLS and CDR2 is YYNGEE in the germline V gene. This CDR3 is 14 amino acids long. CDR3 in DNA: TGTGCCAGCAGCATCGGACAGGGCGGCTACGAGCAGTACTTC. It specifies CASSIGQGGYEQYF.

V is TRBV19 and J is TRBJ1-2; 9 positions agree with TRBD1. V lost 6 bases to trimming and J lost 6 bases; unmatched junction nucleotides: 8. Germline V CDR1 and CDR2: LNHDA, SQIVND (reference sequence). This CDR3 is built from 14 residues. The CDR3 coding sequence is TGTGCCAGTAGGGGACAGGGAAGGGGGAATGGCTACACCTTC. Its protein is CASRGQGRGNGYTF.

The genes are TRBV19 and TRBJ2-7; 9 bases match TRBD1. The V gene end was trimmed by 1 base and the J gene end by 7 bases; junction bases not matched to a gene: 11. Germline V CDR1 and CDR2: LNHDA, SQIVND (reference sequence). This CDR3 has 16 amino acids. The CDR3 is CASSIVPGQGAWEQYF. The CDR3 region has the DNA TGTGCCAGTAGTATAGTTCCGGGACAGGGCGCGTGGGAGCAGTACTTC.

This chain links TRBV6-1 with TRBJ2-7; tentatively, D is TRBD2 (5 bases). CDR3 length: 15 amino acids. The germline CDR1 and CDR2 sequences are MNHNS and SASEGT. The V and J ends lost 1 base and 0 bases respectively, with 10 bases between them. The CDR3 sequence: CASSEGAVDSYEQYF. In nucleotides, the CDR3 is TGTGCCAGCAGTGAAGGAGCGGTTGACTCCTACGAGCAGTACTTC.

The chain couples TRBV7-2 to TRBJ1-5; 7 bases agree with TRBD1. Germline loops: CDR1 SGHTA, CDR2 FQGNSA. The ends lost 2 bases at V and 5 bases at J; junction bases unmatched: 6. CDR3 length: 15 amino acids. CDR3 in amino acids: CASSLKWTGDQPQHF. The DNA of the CDR3 is TGTGCCAGCAGCTTAAAGTGGACAGGTGATCAGCCCCAGCATTTT. Drawing the rest from reference TRBV7-2 and TRBJ1-5, the complete variable domain is GAGVSQSPSNKVTEKGKDVELRCDPISGHTALYWYRQSLGQGLEFLIYFQGNSAPDKSGLPSDRFSAERTGGSVSTLTIQRTQQEDSAVYLCASSLKWTGDQPQHFGDGTRLSIL.

This sequence joins TRBV9 and TRBJ1-2; 7 bases agree with TRBD1. The V segment lost 4 bases and the J segment 4 bases; nucleotides outside the gene matches: 7. The CDR3 has 14 residues. Germline V lookup: CDR1 SGDLS, CDR2 YYNGEE. The CDR3 is CASSQGQIVYGYTF. DNA of the CDR3: TGTGCCAGCAGCCAGGGACAGATCGTCTATGGCTACACCTTC.

The V gene is TRBV28, the J gene TRBJ1-5, with a weak D call TRBD1 (6 bases). The CDR3 is 15 amino acids. Germline V lookup: CDR1 MDHEN, CDR2 SYDVKM. Trimming took 4 bases from V and 0 from J, leaving 10 bases between them. Here the CDR3 reads CASSSGTISNQPQHF. As DNA, the CDR3 is TGTGCCAGCAGTTCCGGGACAATTAGCAATCAGCCCCAGCATTTT.